One and the same sample provided the 13 T cell receptor beta chains below, sequenced in a study of T cell changes during pregnancy in multiple sclerosis (dated by TCRdb to between 2019 and 2020). Library generation was performed with the immunoSEQ multiplex PCR assay. TCRdb limited this immuneACCESS table to in-frame rearrangements with V and J called. A share of clones is missing; checked studies link under half to unresolved V genes, and the rest is unexplained. The table for this sample lists roughly 100,000 clones; around 94% of them were counted only once. About 0.88% of the sample is in the top ten clones. Source: peripheral blood, taken after pregnancy. The receptor set was obtained from a female donor with multiple sclerosis, enrolled in a pregnancy study.

This sequence joins TRBV19 and TRBJ2-5; 9 bases are shared with TRBD2. This CDR3 contains 14 residues. Germline CDR1 reads LNHDA; CDR2 reads SQIVND (reference sequence). Trimming took 3 bases from V and 3 from J; bases not matched to a gene: 2. CDR3 coding DNA: TGTGCCAGTAGTATCGTAGCGGGAGAAGAGACCCAGTACTTC. As protein: CASSIVAGEETQYF. The full variable domain, with the rest looked up from reference TRBV19 and TRBJ2-5, is DGGITQSPKYLFRKEGQNVTLSCEQNLNHDAMYWYRQDPGQGLRLIYYSQIVNDFQKGDIAEGYSVSREKKESFPLTVTSAQKNPTAFYLCASSIVAGEETQYFGPGTRLLVL.

The chain links TRBV6-1 to TRBJ2-1, with 10 bases lining up with TRBD2. J was trimmed by 6 bases and V by 2 bases; bases with no gene match: 1. This CDR3 is built from 14 residues. The germline V gene encodes CDR1 MNHNS and CDR2 SASEGT. CDR3 residues: CASSERLAGNEQFF. The CDR3 DNA sequence: TGTGCCAGCAGTGAAAGACTAGCGGGCAATGAGCAGTTCTTC.

This rearrangement joins TRBV30 to TRBJ1-5; 9 bases fit TRBD1. Trimming at V came to 0 bases and at J to 3 bases, leaving 3 bases not matched to a gene. This CDR3 region has 15 residues. Germline values: CDR1 GTSNPN, CDR2 SVGIG (reference sequence). The CDR3 sequence is CAWSVGQGINQPQHF. The CDR3 DNA reads as TGTGCCTGGAGTGTGGGACAGGGAATCAATCAGCCCCAGCATTTT.

The rearrangement links TRBV6-6 to TRBJ2-7; 10 nucleotides match TRBD2. The trim removed 6 bases at V and 3 bases at J, leaving 8 bases unmatched. The CDR3 is made up of 15 amino acids. Germline-derived CDR1 and CDR2 are MNHNY and SVGAGI (reference sequence). The CDR3, as DNA: TGTGCCAGCAGGTCTCGTAGCGGGGGGTTCTACGAGCAGTACTTC. Amino acid sequence: CASRSRSGGFYEQYF.

The gene calls are TRBV12-5 and TRBJ2-5; possibly TRBD1 for D (5 bases). Germline assignment: CDR1 LGHNT and CDR2 FRNRAP. Deletions cut 7 bases from V and 7 bases from J, with 22 bases between. This CDR3 comprises 15 residues. The CDR3 spells CASVRPLQGIGTQYF. DNA for the CDR3: TGTGCTAGTGTTCGGCCTCTCCAGGGTATTGGGACCCAGTACTTC. The full variable domain, its missing parts supplied by reference TRBV12-5 and TRBJ2-5, is DARVTQTPRHKVTEMGQEVTMRCQPILGHNTVFWYRQTMMQGLELLAYFRNRAPLDDSGMPKDRFSAEMPDATLATLKIQPSEPRDSAVYFCASVRPLQGIGTQYFGPGTRLLVL.

This chain connects TRBV7-8 to TRBJ2-5; D is unclear. The J call may be wrong; the DNA end is better matched by TRBJ2-7. The CDR3 is made up of 14 amino acids. Germline CDR1 and CDR2: SGHVS and FQNEAQ. CDR3 sequence reads: CASSLESPAYEQYF. The CDR3 coding sequence is TGTGCCAGCAGCTTAGAGAGCCCCGCCTACGAGCAGTACTTC.

V and J are TRBV27 and TRBJ2-7, with D possibly matching TRBD1 (6 bases). Germline CDR1 and CDR2: MNHEY and SMNVEV (reference sequence). The CDR3 loop spans 15 amino acids. Trimming pared 3 bases from V and 4 bases from J, leaving 16 bases between. The CDR3 DNA reads as TGTGCCAGCAGTTTCTCGCCGGGACACCCTTACGAGCAGTACTTC. This gives the protein CASSFSPGHPYEQYF.

The chain carries TRBV10-3 and TRBJ1-4; 8 bases agree with TRBD1. Germline assignment: CDR1 ENHRY and CDR2 SYGVKD. The J segment lost 7 bases and the V segment lost 2 bases, leaving 9 bases of the junction unmatched. The CDR3 runs to 16 residues. CDR3 sequence reads: CAISEKHRGLSEKLFF. The DNA for the CDR3 is TGTGCCATCAGTGAGAAACACAGGGGGTTGAGTGAAAAACTGTTTTTT.

This chain joins TRBV5-5 and TRBJ1-1; D may be TRBD1 (6 bases). Looked up from germline, CDR1 is SGHKS and CDR2 is YYEKEE (reference sequence). Deletions cut 0 bases from V and 0 bases from J, with 12 bases between. The CDR3 length is 16 residues. CDR3 protein: CASSLVGRGLNTEAFF. CDR3 bases: TGTGCCAGCAGCTTGGTTGGCAGGGGTTTGAACACTGAAGCTTTCTTT.

A word on this clone: A junction boundary mismatches the germline segment, possibly from a read error. V is TRBV2 and J is TRBJ2-5; 9 nucleotides align to TRBD1. This CDR3 has 10 residues. Germline V gives CDR1 SNHLY, CDR2 FYNNEI. The CDR3 is CASMGYRGHF. DNA of the CDR3: TGTGCCAGCATGGGTTACAGGGGGCACTTC.

CDR3 DNA: TGCGCCAGCAGCTTGAGGGGCGCACAGGGGGAGCAGTACTTC. It codes for CASSLRGAQGEQYF. The rearrangement uses TRBV5-1 and TRBJ2-7; 7 bases align to TRBD1. This CDR3 contains 14 residues. V trimming: 1 base; J trimming: 7 bases; junction bases outside the gene matches: 8. Germline-derived CDR1 and CDR2 are SGHRS and YFSETQ. Combining the CDR3 with reference TRBV5-1 and TRBJ2-7 gives the whole variable domain KAGVTQTPRYLIKTRGQQVTLSCSPISGHRSVSWYQQTPGQGLQFLFEYFSETQRNKGNFPGRFSGRQFSNSRSEMNVSTLELGDSALYLCASSLRGAQGEQYFGPGTRLTVT.

The chain is built from TRBV5-1 and TRBJ2-7; D call uncertain. Germline CDR1 SGHRS, CDR2 YFSETQ. Trimming stripped 0 bases from V and 6 bases from J, with 16 bases between. CDR3 length equals 15 residues. The CDR3: CASSLAPARHGEQYF. In DNA form, the CDR3 reads TGCGCCAGCAGCTTGGCCCCGGCGCGACACGGCGAGCAGTACTTC.

This chain joins TRBV9 and TRBJ2-7, with no clear D. From germline, CDR1 is SGDLS and CDR2 YYNGEE. V lost 4 bases and J 2 bases, leaving 16 bases between the germline ends. This CDR3 region has 15 residues. The DNA of the CDR3 is TGTGCCAGCAGCCCCCGGGTCTCCGCTACCTACGAGCAGTACTTC. Translation gives CASSPRVSATYEQYF.